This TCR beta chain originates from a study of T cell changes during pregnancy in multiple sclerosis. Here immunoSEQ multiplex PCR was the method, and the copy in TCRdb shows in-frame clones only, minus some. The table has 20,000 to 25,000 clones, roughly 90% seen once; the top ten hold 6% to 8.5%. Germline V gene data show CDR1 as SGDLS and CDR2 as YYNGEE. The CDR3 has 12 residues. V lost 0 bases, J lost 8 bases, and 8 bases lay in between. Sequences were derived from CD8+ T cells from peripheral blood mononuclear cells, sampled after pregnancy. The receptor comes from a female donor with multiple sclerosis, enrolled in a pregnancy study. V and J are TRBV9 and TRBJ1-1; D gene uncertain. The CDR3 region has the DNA TGTGCCAGCAGCGTAGGGGGAGGGGAAGCTTTCTTT. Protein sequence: CASSVGGGEAFF.